Each of the 10 T cell receptor beta chains below was sequenced from the same sample in a study of cytomegalovirus exposure and HLA in healthy donors. In the PCR, 60 Vbeta and 13 Jbeta primers were used. Sequenced by immunoSEQ multiplex PCR; TCRdb stores in-frame clones only, minus some. Its listing shows about 120,000 clones. Sequenced sample: PBMCs. The origin of the receptors is a man aged 40-50 years in good health and CMV-seropositive.

V gene TRBV18 combines with J gene TRBJ2-5; no clear D gene. The V end lost 0 bases, the J end lost 5 bases, and 10 bases lay between the germline ends. This CDR3 has 14 residues. Germline values: CDR1 KGHSH, CDR2 LQKENI. The CDR3 nucleotides are TGTGCCAGCTCACCACCTGGCCGTCGCGAGACCCAGTACTTC. Its translation is CASSPPGRRETQYF.

The chain carries TRBV9 and TRBJ2-1, with TRBD1 as a possible D gene (5 bases). Germline CDR1 and CDR2: SGDLS and YYNGEE. The ends were cut back, 1 base at V and 5 bases at J, with 13 bases in the middle. The CDR3 consists of 15 residues. In DNA, the CDR3 is TGTGCCAGCAGCGTATTTGGGGCCGAAAACAATGAGCAGTTCTTC. Residues: CASSVFGAENNEQFF.

V gene TRBV5-1 combines with J gene TRBJ2-1; maybe TRBD2 (6 bases). The CDR3 covers 13 residues. Trimming stripped 7 bases from V and 5 bases from J, with 13 bases between. The germline gives CDR1 SGHRS, CDR2 YFSETQ. The CDR3 region is CASLGLAHNEQFF. DNA for the CDR3: TGCGCCAGCTTGGGACTCGCTCACAATGAGCAGTTCTTC. Looking up the rest from reference TRBV5-1 and TRBJ2-1 gives the full variable domain: KAGVTQTPRYLIKTRGQQVTLSCSPISGHRSVSWYQQTPGQGLQFLFEYFSETQRNKGNFPGRFSGRQFSNSRSEMNVSTLELGDSALYLCASLGLAHNEQFFGPGTRLTVL.

The V call is TRBV29-1, the J call TRBJ1-2; the match to TRBD1 covers 8 bases. CDR3 length: 14 amino acids. With 7 bases clipped from V and 2 bases from J, the junction kept 9 bases outside the gene matches. Germline V gene lookup returns CDR1 SQVTM and CDR2 ANQGSEA. The chain's CDR3 is CSAAPGGANYGYTF. As DNA, the CDR3 is TGCAGCGCTGCACCAGGGGGCGCAAACTATGGCTACACCTTC.

This chain uses TRBV19 with TRBJ2-2; 8 bases match TRBD2. The CDR3 covers 19 residues. Germline loops: CDR1 LNHDA, CDR2 SQIVND (reference sequence). V was clipped by 7 bases and J by 5 bases; unmatched bases: 21. CDR3 sequence reads: CASTRTGRPAGVRTGELFF. CDR3 DNA: TGTGCCAGTACCCGGACCGGACGTCCAGCGGGAGTTCGAACCGGGGAGCTGTTTTTT.

The chain couples TRBV7-2 to TRBJ2-6, with TRBD1 matching 9 bases. Germline lookup yields CDR1 SGHTA and CDR2 FQGNSA. V dropped 5 bases and J dropped 2; count of bases not matched to a gene: 4. The CDR3 runs to 16 residues. As DNA, the CDR3 is TGTGCCAGCAGCACAACAGGGGGCACTGGGGCCAACGTCCTGACTTTC. This codes for CASSTTGGTGANVLTF.

The rearrangement links TRBV27 to TRBJ1-2, with a possible D match to TRBD1 (5 bases). Trimming shortened V by 5 bases and J by 4 bases, and 8 bases separated the two germline ends. The V gene's germline CDR1 is MNHEY and CDR2 SMNVEV (reference sequence). This CDR3 has 12 amino acids. CDR3 protein: CASSGTGYGYTF. The DNA for the CDR3 is TGTGCCAGCAGTGGGACTGGCTATGGCTACACCTTC.

The chain is built from TRBV5-4 and TRBJ2-7; 8 nucleotides match TRBD2. Looked up from germline, CDR1 is SGHNT and CDR2 is YYREEE (reference sequence). The CDR3 spans 15 residues. With V trimmed by 5 bases and J by 2 bases, 9 bases remained unmatched. The CDR3 DNA follows: TGTGCCAGCAGGTCAGGACTAGCTGAGGCCTACGAGCAGTACTTC. Protein: CASRSGLAEAYEQYF.

The rearrangement uses TRBV10-3 and TRBJ2-1; 7 nucleotides match TRBD1. V shed 4 bases and J 5 bases; nucleotides not matched to a gene: 8. CDR1 is ENHRY and CDR2 is SYGVKD in the germline V gene. The CDR3 totals 15 residues. This chain's CDR3 is CAISVGGQTNNEQFF. DNA for the CDR3: TGTGCCATCAGTGTAGGGGGACAGACTAACAATGAGCAGTTCTTC.

The chain carries TRBV27 and TRBJ1-1; D is undetermined. The CDR3 covers 13 residues. The V gene lost 2 bases and the J gene lost 1 base, with 5 bases spanning the gap. Germline CDR1 is MNHEY and CDR2 is SMNVEV (reference sequence). The CDR3 DNA is TGTGCCAGCAGTTTACCAGGGAACACTGAAGCTTTCTTT. Protein sequence: CASSLPGNTEAFF.